This TCR beta chain was sequenced in a study of graft-versus-host responses after intestinal transplantation. Sequencing used immunoSEQ multiplex PCR; TCRdb keeps in-frame clones, though not all of them. The profile shows tens of thousands of clones, roughly 94% of them singletons. Worth noting for this clone: The antigen is not known.

Germline CDR1 reads SNHLY; CDR2 reads FYNNEI. Trimming cost V 7 bases and J 0 bases, with 19 bases left between them. CDR3 size: 16 residues. The source was unstimulated CD8+ T cells sorted from spleen or lymph node cells, collected before intestinal transplant. The receptor was derived from a human donor who received an intestinal transplant. The V gene is TRBV2, the J gene TRBJ2-7, with D hard to call. The CDR3 DNA reads TGTGCCAGCACCCGGCCCCATCGCAGTAGCTCCTACGAGCAGTACTTC. Protein: CASTRPHRSSSYEQYF.